This TCR beta chain is from a study of T cell changes during pregnancy in multiple sclerosis (dated by TCRdb to about 2019). Context from the whole study: In women with multiple sclerosis, the researchers looked at how the T cell repertoire shifted as pregnancy progressed.

With respect to this clone: There is no known antigen for this receptor. Base-call qualities are not available, and no considerably larger clone is one nucleotide away.

According to the germline V gene (reference sequence), CDR1 reads GTSNPN and CDR2 reads SVGIG. The germline ends are 16 bases apart after V is trimmed by 3 bases and J by 4 bases. The CDR3 runs 15 amino acids, cysteine and phenylalanine included. This entry keeps only the CDR3 DNA: 45 bases, framed from base 1. The library was built by means of the immunoSEQ multiplex PCR assay. TCRdb re-hosts the immuneACCESS table, in-frame sequences only. Its copies lack some clones; in the studies checked, an unresolved V gene accounts for under half of them, and the cause for the rest is not known. In all, the sample holds about 61,000 clones, and under 95% of those were seen once. Clones ranked in the top ten supply over 3% of the sample.

The material was peripheral blood, obtained in the first trimester of pregnancy. The chain links TRBV30 with TRBJ2-1; 6 matching bases give a weak D call of TRBD1. The source is a female donor in good health, enrolled as a control in a pregnancy study. This receptor has the CDR3 CAWRKQGSAYNEQFF. In nucleotides, the sequence is TGTGCCTGGAGAAAGCAGGGGAGTGCTTACAATGAGCAGTTCTTC.